These T cell receptor beta chains were read from a single sample in a study of shared clonotypes between healthy human individuals. TCRdb's copy holds only in-frame clones and misses some; the assay was immunoSEQ multiplex PCR. This sample has 740,000 or so clones, with around three quarters found just once. The sequencing input was memory CD4+ T cells sorted from blood. The receptors were sampled from a woman between 25 and 40 years old in good health. CDR3s leave out the opening cysteine and the closing phenylalanine or tryptophan. The order of the fields is V gene, clone size, D gene, CDR3 protein. The D gene is left open where the match is weak. The size field is filled for only some rows; it gives once, few, many or a size class.

TRBV19,NA,NA,ASSLTREYLGYEQY
TRBV9,NA,NA,ASSSRPSGNTIY
TRBV27,NA,NA,ASSFLGYNEQF
TRBV7-9,once,TRBD2,ASSTGLAVSTDTQY
TRBV6-7,NA,NA,ASRRDFSSYEQY
TRBV23-1,many,TRBD1,ASITTGTATNYGYT
TRBV6-5,NA,NA,ASSYGQLQETQY
TRBV28,NA,NA,ASTGAGSSYEQY
TRBV10-2,few,TRBD1,ASSEGDREAF
TRBV29-1,NA,NA,SVVRRENEKLF
TRBV30,many,NA,AQELNTEAF
TRBV28,NA,TRBD1,ASSSSWTGGVTEAF
TRBV18,NA,TRBD1,ASSLTGSDTGELF
TRBV29-1,NA,NA,SACRWDTGELF
TRBV15,few,NA,ATSRVPGGAYNEQF
TRBV5-6,NA,NA,ASSLRTVITNTGELF
TRBV7-9,NA,TRBD2,ASSPTGLAREQY
TRBV28,NA,NA,ASDKQGNTEAF
TRBV25-1,few,TRBD2,ASSGLSGIRNEQY
TRBV11-2,NA,NA,ASSLRQFSQYQETQY
TRBV13,NA,TRBD2,ASSETSGSYEQY
TRBV29-1,NA,NA,SVGTAPYNEQF
TRBV6-1,NA,TRBD2,ASSPRSGDTDTQY
TRBV27,NA,TRBD2,ASSKTGLAGSREQY
TRBV6-6,NA,NA,ASSYSEGSQPQH
TRBV9,NA,TRBD1,ASSAGDRRNYGYT
TRBV2,NA,NA,ASSVWGVDTEAF
TRBV5-4,NA,TRBD2,ASSSERSGNVDTQY
TRBV19,NA,TRBD2,ASSLRTTSGSISYEQY
TRBV9,NA,NA,ASSPGTTYEQY
TRBV10-1,few,NA,ASSSRQRETQY
TRBV15,many,NA,ATSRGVGEQY
TRBV18,once,NA,ASSPNLGGGTDTQY
TRBV28,NA,TRBD1,ASSSGTADGEKLF
TRBV27,NA,TRBD1,ASSLSPQDRRLQF
TRBV20-1,NA,NA,SAAVQVEAF
TRBV9,few,NA,ASSVPTDTQY
TRBV19,NA,NA,ASSSLLWGSDQPQH
TRBV30,NA,TRBD2,AWRVTSGIGTGELF
TRBV12-5,NA,TRBD1,ASGLVLDRDTGELF
TRBV5-1,NA,TRBD2,ASRIAGGTDTQY
TRBV13,NA,TRBD2,ASALRTSGSADTQY
TRBV28,NA,TRBD1,ASEGAQGDTDTQY
TRBV27,NA,NA,ASSLGVAGNIQY
TRBV19,few,NA,ASPWRQDYNEQF
TRBV5-1,few,TRBD1,ASSSRGPGRNTEAF
TRBV7-9,NA,TRBD2,ASSLSGNYNEQF
TRBV6-6,few,NA,ASSYITDTQY
TRBV29-1,few,NA,SVVSAMNTEAF
TRBV19,NA,TRBD1,ASSTTGTGYSNQPQH
TRBV28,NA,NA,ASSSSTSGISLAKNIQY
TRBV2,NA,NA,ASSEASETQY
TRBV2,many,TRBD2,ASSRAGGRNEQF
TRBV28,NA,TRBD1,ASSAHGTGEEKLF
TRBV6-1,NA,NA,ASTGHLYYGYT
TRBV7-8,once,NA,ASSFLLSNQPQH
TRBV13,NA,TRBD2,ASSAPHSGRAREQY
TRBV5-1,few,TRBD1,ASSPGQAYYEQY
TRBV18,NA,NA,ASSPGTADTQY